This T cell receptor (beta chain) was recovered during a study of CD8 T cells in ankylosing spondylitis. Study-level findings and limits: The study identified a TCR beta motif of roughly eight highly homologous variants that appeared characteristic of ankylosing spondylitis blood. Reports say disease-linked clones showed up significantly more in matched ankylosing spondylitis synovial fluid.

This clonotype showed up many times. Its antigen is unidentified. MiXCR was run by TCRdb on the 5' RACE reads, yielding one entry per CDR3 protein. The table has 220,000 or so distinct CDR3 sequences, over 9.5% seen once. This CDR3 spans 14 amino acids. The V gene end was trimmed by 3 bases and the J gene end by 4 bases; junction bases not matched to a gene: 6. CDR1 DFQATT and CDR2 SNEGSKA come from the germline V gene (reference sequence). V and J are TRBV20-1 and TRBJ2-7, with 10 bases fitting TRBD1. This receptor was identified in a male donor with ankylosing spondylitis or in good health (not recorded which). Sample: blood, either unsorted or a sorted T cell fraction (not recorded which). DNA of the CDR3: TGCAGTGCTAGTGTGGGACAGGGGACTTACGAGCAGTACTTC. Protein product: CSASVGQGTYEQYF.